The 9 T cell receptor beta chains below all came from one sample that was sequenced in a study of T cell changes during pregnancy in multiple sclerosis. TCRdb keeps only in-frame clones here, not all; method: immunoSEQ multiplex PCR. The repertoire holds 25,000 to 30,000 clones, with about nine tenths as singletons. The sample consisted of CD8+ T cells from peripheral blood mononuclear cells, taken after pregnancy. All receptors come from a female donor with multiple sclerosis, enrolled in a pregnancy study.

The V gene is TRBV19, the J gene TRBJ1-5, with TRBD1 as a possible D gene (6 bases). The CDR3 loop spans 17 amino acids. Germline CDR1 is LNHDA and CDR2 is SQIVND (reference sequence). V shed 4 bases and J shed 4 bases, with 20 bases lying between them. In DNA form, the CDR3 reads TGTGCCAGTAGTACTCCGGGACAACCTCAGGGGAATCAGCCCCAGCATTTT. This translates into CASSTPGQPQGNQPQHF.

The CDR3 bases are TGTGCCAGCAGCCCGGGTGGGTCCACGGGGTATGGCTACACCTTC. This translates into CASSPGGSTGYGYTF. The genes are TRBV7-3 and TRBJ1-2; no clear D gene. CDR1 is SGHTA and CDR2 is FQGTGA in the germline V gene. This CDR3 is built from 15 residues. V was pared by 5 bases and J by 5 bases, with 18 bases between.

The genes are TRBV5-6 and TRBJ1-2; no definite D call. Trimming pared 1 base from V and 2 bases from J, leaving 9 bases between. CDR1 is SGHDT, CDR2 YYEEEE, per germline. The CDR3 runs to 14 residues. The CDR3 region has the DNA TGTGCCAGCAGCTTGTCCCACTTAAACTATGGCTACACCTTC. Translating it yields CASSLSHLNYGYTF.

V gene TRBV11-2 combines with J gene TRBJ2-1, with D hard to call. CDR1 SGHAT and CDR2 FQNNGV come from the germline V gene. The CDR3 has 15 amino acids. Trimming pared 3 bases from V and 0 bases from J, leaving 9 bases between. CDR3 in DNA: TGTGCCAGCAGCTTTAAGCTTAACTCCTACAATGAGCAGTTCTTC. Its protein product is CASSFKLNSYNEQFF.

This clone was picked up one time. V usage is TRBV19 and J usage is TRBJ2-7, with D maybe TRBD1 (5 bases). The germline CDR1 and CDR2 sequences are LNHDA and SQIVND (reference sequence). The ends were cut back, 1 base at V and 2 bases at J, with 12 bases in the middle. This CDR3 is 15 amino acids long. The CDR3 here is CASSIGGSSPYEQYF. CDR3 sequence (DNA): TGTGCCAGTAGTATAGGGGGCTCCTCTCCCTACGAGCAGTACTTC.

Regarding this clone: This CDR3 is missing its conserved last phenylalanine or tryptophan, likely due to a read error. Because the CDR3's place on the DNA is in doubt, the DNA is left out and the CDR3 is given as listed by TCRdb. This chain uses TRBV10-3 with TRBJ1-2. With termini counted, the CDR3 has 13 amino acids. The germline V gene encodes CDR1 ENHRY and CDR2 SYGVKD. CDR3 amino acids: CAISELRLDLIEL.

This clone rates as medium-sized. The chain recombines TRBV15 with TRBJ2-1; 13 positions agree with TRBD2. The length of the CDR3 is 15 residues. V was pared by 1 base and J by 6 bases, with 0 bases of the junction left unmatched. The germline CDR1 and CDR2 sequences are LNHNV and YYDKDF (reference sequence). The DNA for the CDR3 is TGTGCCACCAGCAGAGGGACTAGCGGGAGCAATGAGCAGTTCTTC. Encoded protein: CATSRGTSGSNEQFF.

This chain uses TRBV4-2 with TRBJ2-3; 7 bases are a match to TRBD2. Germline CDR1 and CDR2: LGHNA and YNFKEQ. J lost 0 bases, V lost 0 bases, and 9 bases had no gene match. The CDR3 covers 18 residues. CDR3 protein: CASSQDPLAAYSTDTQYF. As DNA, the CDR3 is TGTGCCAGCAGCCAAGACCCCCTAGCGGCTTATAGCACAGATACGCAGTATTTT.

The CDR3 DNA is TGTGCCAGCAGTTCACGCGACCGGGACAGGGGAAGCGACGAGCAGTACTTC. Translated, it gives CASSSRDRDRGSDEQYF. The rearrangement links TRBV28 to TRBJ2-7; 10 bases agree with TRBD1. The length of the CDR3 is 17 residues. Germline CDR1 MDHEN, CDR2 SYDVKM. The junction had 14 bases not matched to a gene; V was cut back by 4 bases and J by 5 bases. Based on the CDR3 plus reference TRBV28 and TRBJ2-7, the full variable domain is DVKVTQSSRYLVKRTGEKVFLECVQDMDHENMFWYRQDPGLGLRLIYFSYDVKMKEKGDIPEGYSVSREKKERFSLILESASTNQTSMYLCASSSRDRDRGSDEQYFGPGTRLTVT.